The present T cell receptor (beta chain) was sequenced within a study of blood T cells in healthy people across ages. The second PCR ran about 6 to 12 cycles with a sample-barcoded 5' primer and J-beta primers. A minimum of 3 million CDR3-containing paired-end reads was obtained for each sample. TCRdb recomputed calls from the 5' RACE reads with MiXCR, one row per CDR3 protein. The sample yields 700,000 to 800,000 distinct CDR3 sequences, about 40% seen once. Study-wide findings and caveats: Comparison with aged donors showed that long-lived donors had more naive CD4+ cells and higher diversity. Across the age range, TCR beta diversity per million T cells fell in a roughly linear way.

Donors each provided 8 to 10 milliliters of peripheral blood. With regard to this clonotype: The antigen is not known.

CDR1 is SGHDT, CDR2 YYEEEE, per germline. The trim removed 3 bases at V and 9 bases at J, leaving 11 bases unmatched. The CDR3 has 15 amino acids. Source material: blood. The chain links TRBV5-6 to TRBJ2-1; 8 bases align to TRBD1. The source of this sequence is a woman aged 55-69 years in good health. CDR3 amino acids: CASSSRQGSGIEQFF. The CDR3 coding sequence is TGTGCCAGCAGCTCTCGACAGGGGTCGGGTATTGAGCAGTTCTTC.